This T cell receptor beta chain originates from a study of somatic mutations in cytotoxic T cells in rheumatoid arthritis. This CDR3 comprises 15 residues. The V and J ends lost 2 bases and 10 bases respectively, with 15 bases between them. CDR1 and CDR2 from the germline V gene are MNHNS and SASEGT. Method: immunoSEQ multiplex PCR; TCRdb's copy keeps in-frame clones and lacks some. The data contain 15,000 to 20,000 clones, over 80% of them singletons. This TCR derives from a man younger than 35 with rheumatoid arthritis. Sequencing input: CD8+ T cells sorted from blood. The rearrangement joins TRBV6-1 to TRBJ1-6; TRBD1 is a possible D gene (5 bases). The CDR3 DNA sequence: TGTGCCAGCAGTGAACAAAAGGGGAACAACTCACCCCTCCACTTT. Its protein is CASSEQKGNNSPLHF.